The 29 T cell receptor beta chains below come from one sample, sequenced in a study of OX40 agonist ivuxolimab in advanced cancers. Produced via immunoSEQ multiplex PCR; TCRdb's table is partial and in-frame only. Here the sample spans 70,000 or so clones, 85% to 90% being singletons. The material was CD4+ or CD8+ T cells sorted from blood, obtained in a trial of the OX40 agonist ivuxolimab. Source of these receptors: an adult with an advanced solid tumor such as melanoma, head and neck, liver or kidney cancer.

The V gene is TRBV5-1, the J gene TRBJ2-3; no clear D gene. Germline CDR1 reads SGHRS; CDR2 reads YFSETQ. The V gene lost 0 bases and the J gene lost 7 bases, with 21 bases spanning the gap. The CDR3 length is 17 residues. This chain's CDR3 is CASSLGPPGPFGNTQYF. The CDR3 region has the DNA TGCGCCAGCAGCTTGGGTCCCCCAGGACCGTTTGGTAATACGCAGTATTTT.

The genes are TRBV6-1 and TRBJ1-6; D perhaps matches TRBD1 (5 bases). The CDR3 totals 14 residues. The germline V gene has CDR1 MNHNS and CDR2 SASEGT. V lost 8 bases, J lost 8 bases, and 16 bases lay in between. The CDR3 region has the DNA TGTGCCAGCTTTCCAGGGTCCGTATATTCACCCCTCCACTTT. It specifies CASFPGSVYSPLHF.

This chain connects TRBV15 to TRBJ2-3, with 8 bases lining up with TRBD2. Germline values: CDR1 LNHNV, CDR2 YYDKDF (reference sequence). Losses at the gene ends were 3 bases for V and 0 bases for J; bases not matched to a gene: 8. The CDR3 is made up of 17 amino acids. CDR3 region: CATSRGASGHSTDTQYF. As DNA, the CDR3 is TGTGCCACCAGCAGGGGGGCTAGCGGGCACAGCACAGATACGCAGTATTTT.

This chain uses TRBV28 with TRBJ1-2, with D maybe TRBD1 (5 bases). V lost 5 bases, J lost 0 bases, and 7 bases lay in between. CDR1 and CDR2 (germline): MDHEN, SYDVKM. The CDR3 is 13 amino acids. The CDR3 DNA is TGTGCCAGCAGTCCGACAGCTAACTATGGCTACACCTTC. It yields the protein CASSPTANYGYTF.

The J gene is TRBJ2-1, the V gene TRBV28; 7 bases match TRBD2. The germline gives CDR1 MDHEN, CDR2 SYDVKM. The CDR3 consists of 16 residues. After removal of 0 bases from V and 4 bases from J, the junction contained 6 bases not matched to a gene. CDR3: CASSLWAGLIYNEQFF. The CDR3 region has the DNA TGTGCCAGCAGTTTATGGGCGGGACTAATTTACAATGAGCAGTTCTTC.

The chain joins TRBV5-4 to TRBJ2-3; tentatively, D is TRBD1 (5 bases). The CDR3 spans 16 residues. V lost 4 bases and J lost 4, with 19 bases in between. Germline V CDR1 and CDR2: SGHNT, YYREEE (reference sequence). CDR3 residues: CASSAGINTKADTQYF. CDR3 nucleotide sequence: TGTGCCAGCAGCGCAGGGATAAACACAAAGGCAGATACGCAGTATTTT.

The CDR3: CASSRDLAGIETQYF. CDR3 bases: TGTGCCAGCAGCCGCGACTTAGCGGGGATAGAGACCCAGTACTTC. The rearrangement uses TRBV6-6 and TRBJ2-5; 8 nucleotides line up with TRBD2. With 6 bases clipped from V and 4 bases from J, the junction kept 10 bases outside the gene matches. The germline gives CDR1 MNHNY, CDR2 SVGAGI (reference sequence). There are 15 residues in the CDR3.

The chain is built from TRBV4-1 and TRBJ1-1, with D perhaps matching TRBD1 (6 bases). The CDR3 is made up of 14 amino acids. Germline V gene sequence: CDR1 MGHRA, CDR2 YSYEKL. V shed 3 bases and J shed 1 base, with 9 bases lying between them. The CDR3 loop reads CASSHLQGNTEAFF. The CDR3 bases are TGCGCCAGCAGCCACCTACAGGGGAACACTGAAGCTTTCTTT.

The chain couples TRBV5-8 to TRBJ2-1; TRBD1 aligns across 7 bases. The J segment lost 4 bases and the V segment lost 4 bases, leaving 5 bases of the junction unmatched. This CDR3 is built from 14 residues. Germline V gene sequence: CDR1 SGHTS, CDR2 YDEGEE. The CDR3 coding sequence is TGTGCCAGCAGCCGCCTGACAGGGTACAATGAGCAGTTCTTC. Residues: CASSRLTGYNEQFF.

In its sample, this clone was seen a few times. The J gene is TRBJ1-2, the V gene TRBV6-5, with D hard to call. The germline V and J ends were trimmed by 6 bases and 8 bases, with 10 bases remaining between them. CDR1 and CDR2 from the germline V gene are MNHEY and SVGAGI. The CDR3 runs to 11 residues. CDR3: CASSGQAGYTF. DNA of the CDR3: TGTGCCAGCAGCGGGCAGGCGGGCTACACCTTC.

The chain uses TRBV6-6 and TRBJ2-2; D is unresolved. Looked up from germline, CDR1 is MNHNY and CDR2 is SVGAGI (reference sequence). The CDR3 is 13 amino acids. V lost 8 bases to trimming and J lost 2 bases, with 9 bases between them. In DNA form, the CDR3 reads TGTGCCAGCGACTCCACAAACACCGGGGAGCTGTTTTTT. Its translation is CASDSTNTGELFF.

CDR3 sequence: CASSTTGFTNYGYTF. CDR3 in DNA: TGTGCCAGTAGTACGACAGGATTTACTAACTATGGCTACACCTTC. The chain links TRBV19 to TRBJ1-2; a possible D gene is TRBD1 (6 bases). In germline, CDR1 is LNHDA, CDR2 SQIVND (reference sequence). The CDR3 runs 15 residues. Deletions cut 4 bases from V and 0 bases from J, with 12 bases between. Full variable domain (rest looked up from reference TRBV19 and TRBJ1-2): DGGITQSPKYLFRKEGQNVTLSCEQNLNHDAMYWYRQDPGQGLRLIYYSQIVNDFQKGDIAEGYSVSREKKESFPLTVTSAQKNPTAFYLCASSTTGFTNYGYTFGSGTRLTVV.

The genes are TRBV19 and TRBJ1-5; the D gene is possibly TRBD1 (6 bases). The CDR3 runs 14 residues. The germline V and J ends were trimmed by 6 bases and 7 bases, with 16 bases remaining between them. Germline values: CDR1 LNHDA, CDR2 SQIVND (reference sequence). The CDR3 nucleotides read TGTGCCAGTAGGGCTTCGGGGGGCAGGCAGCCCCAGCATTTT. This sequence encodes CASRASGGRQPQHF. Complete variable domain (other parts from reference TRBV19 and TRBJ1-5): DGGITQSPKYLFRKEGQNVTLSCEQNLNHDAMYWYRQDPGQGLRLIYYSQIVNDFQKGDIAEGYSVSREKKESFPLTVTSAQKNPTAFYLCASRASGGRQPQHFGDGTRLSIL.

The CDR3 loop is CASRPTGGTGELFF. For the CDR3, the DNA is TGTGCCAGCAGACCGACAGGGGGAACCGGGGAGCTGTTTTTT. This chain connects TRBV6-6 to TRBJ2-2; 9 nucleotides agree with TRBD1. V dropped 6 bases and J dropped 5; count of bases not matched to a gene: 4. The CDR3 loop spans 14 amino acids. Germline values: CDR1 MNHNY, CDR2 SVGAGI (reference sequence).

The chain couples TRBV29-1 to TRBJ2-1; 12 positions match TRBD2. The CDR3 is 14 residues long. Germline V gene lookup returns CDR1 SQVTM and CDR2 ANQGSEA. J gave up 5 bases and V 5 bases, and 4 bases lay outside the gene matches. The CDR3 DNA reads as TGCAGCGTTTCTAGCGGGAGGGCAGACAATGAGCAGTTCTTC. Translating gives CSVSSGRADNEQFF.

The chain employs TRBV5-1 and TRBJ2-2; 8 nucleotides match TRBD2. CDR3 length equals 15 residues. In germline, CDR1 is SGHRS, CDR2 YFSETQ. V trimming: 6 bases; J trimming: 6 bases; junction bases outside the gene matches: 10. In nucleotides, the CDR3 is TGCGCCAGCACCCCAGGGGCTAGCGGGTCCGGGGAGCTGTTTTTT. Protein product: CASTPGASGSGELFF.

The rearrangement uses TRBV5-4 and TRBJ2-7; no definite D call. This CDR3 comprises 14 residues. V was pared by 2 bases and J by 0 bases, with 9 bases between. Germline values: CDR1 SGHNT, CDR2 YYREEE (reference sequence). CDR3 region: CASSLDLSSYEQYF. CDR3 coding DNA: TGTGCCAGCAGCTTAGATCTGAGCTCCTACGAGCAGTACTTC.

The chain combines TRBV5-1 with TRBJ2-1; no clear D gene. Germline V CDR1 and CDR2: SGHRS, YFSETQ. Trimming shortened V by 4 bases and J by 10 bases, and 18 bases separated the two germline ends. CDR3 length equals 14 residues. Here the CDR3 DNA reads TGCGCCAGCAGCCCGATGACAACCCAAAGGGAGCAGTTCTTC. Translating gives CASSPMTTQREQFF. The full variable domain, completed using reference TRBV5-1 and TRBJ2-1, is KAGVTQTPRYLIKTRGQQVTLSCSPISGHRSVSWYQQTPGQGLQFLFEYFSETQRNKGNFPGRFSGRQFSNSRSEMNVSTLELGDSALYLCASSPMTTQREQFFGPGTRLTVL.

CDR3 DNA: TGTGCCAGCAGTTACTCTTTGACTCAGCCCCAGCATTTT. Its translation: CASSYSLTQPQHF. This rearrangement joins TRBV6-5 to TRBJ1-5; D gene uncertain. Germline CDR1 MNHEY, CDR2 SVGAGI. The CDR3 covers 13 residues. V lost 0 bases and J 6 bases, leaving 6 bases between the germline ends.

This chain connects TRBV10-3 to TRBJ2-2, with D possibly TRBD1 on 6 matching bases. Trimming shortened V by 4 bases and J by 1 base, and 10 bases separated the two germline ends. This CDR3 is 15 amino acids long. CDR1 is ENHRY and CDR2 is SYGVKD in the germline V gene. Here the CDR3 DNA reads TGTGCCATCAGTGGGACAGATTTGAACACCGGGGAGCTGTTTTTT. It encodes CAISGTDLNTGELFF.

V usage is TRBV6-5 and J usage is TRBJ1-6; no clear D. The CDR3 is 14 residues long. CDR1 is MNHEY and CDR2 is SVGAGI in the germline V gene. Trimming pared 5 bases from V and 6 bases from J, leaving 11 bases between. The CDR3 nucleotides are TGTGCCAGCAGTGATAGGGAATCTAATTCACCCCTCCACTTT. Translation: CASSDRESNSPLHF.

The rearrangement uses TRBV27 and TRBJ2-4, with 10 positions matching TRBD2. This CDR3 comprises 17 residues. Germline assignment: CDR1 MNHEY and CDR2 SMNVEV (reference sequence). V lost 9 bases to trimming and J lost 0 bases; unmatched junction nucleotides: 11. For the CDR3, the DNA is TGTGCCAGATTTTCTAGCGGGAGTGGGCTAGCCAAAAACATTCAGTACTTC. This encodes CARFSSGSGLAKNIQYF.

This clone was counted many times. V is TRBV6-1 and J is TRBJ1-4; 8 bases map to TRBD1. CDR3 length: 15 amino acids. Germline-derived CDR1 and CDR2 are MNHNS and SASEGT. J lost 8 bases, V lost 3 bases, and 8 bases had no gene match. The CDR3 sequence: CASSDMGTGLEKLFF. The CDR3 region has the DNA TGTGCCAGCAGTGATATGGGGACAGGCCTCGAAAAACTGTTTTTT.

The CDR3 nucleotides read TGCGCCAGCAGGCCGGGACTTCGGGTCTACGAGCAGTACTTC. It codes for CASRPGLRVYEQYF. J is TRBJ2-7 and V is TRBV10-2; D might be TRBD2 (6 bases). The ends were cut back, 6 bases at V and 3 bases at J, with 15 bases in the middle. Per the germline V gene, CDR1 is WSHSY and CDR2 is SAAADI. The CDR3 has 14 amino acids.

The CDR3 DNA sequence: TGTGCCAGCAGTGACAACAGACCCTACGAGCAGTACTTC. This translates into CASSDNRPYEQYF. J is TRBJ2-7 and V is TRBV6-1, with D hard to call. Germline V lookup: CDR1 MNHNS, CDR2 SASEGT. Deletions cut 3 bases from V and 2 bases from J, with 8 bases between. CDR3 size: 13 residues.

This rearrangement joins TRBV2 to TRBJ1-2, with D possibly TRBD1 on 5 matching bases. There are 15 residues in the CDR3. In germline, CDR1 is SNHLY, CDR2 FYNNEI. Trimming left V 2 bases short and J 5 bases short, with 15 bases between. CDR3 residues: CASSESGGKGYGYTF. As DNA, the CDR3 is TGTGCCAGCAGTGAATCCGGGGGGAAGGGGTATGGCTACACCTTC.

The CDR3 region has the DNA TGTGCCAGCAGCGTAGAGGATCGGAGTGGCGTGACCCAGTACTTC. Its translation: CASSVEDRSGVTQYF. The chain employs TRBV9 and TRBJ2-5; D gene ambiguous. Germline V gene data show CDR1 as SGDLS and CDR2 as YYNGEE. The CDR3 is 15 residues long. Trimming pared 0 bases from V and 7 bases from J, leaving 16 bases between.

Only one count was recorded for this clone. V gene TRBV7-2 combines with J gene TRBJ2-7, with 12 bases matching TRBD1. The V gene's germline CDR1 is SGHTA and CDR2 FQGNSA. Trimming took 4 bases from V and 4 from J; bases not matched to a gene: 11. CDR3 length: 17 amino acids. The CDR3, as DNA: TGTGCCAGCAGCTCCAAGGGGGGACAGGGGGCTTTTTACGAGCAGTACTTC. It specifies CASSSKGGQGAFYEQYF. The whole variable domain, remainder taken from reference TRBV7-2 and TRBJ2-7, is GAGVSQSPSNKVTEKGKDVELRCDPISGHTALYWYRQSLGQGLEFLIYFQGNSAPDKSGLPSDRFSAERTGGSVSTLTIQRTQQEDSAVYLCASSSKGGQGAFYEQYFGPGTRLTVT.

This chain joins TRBV6-5 and TRBJ2-7; D is undetermined. There are 15 residues in the CDR3. Trimming took off 0 bases at V and 4 bases at J, with 13 bases between the two ends. Germline CDR1 is MNHEY and CDR2 is SVGAGI. The CDR3 DNA reads TGTGCCAGCAGTTACTCGATCCTCCAGAGATACGAGCAGTACTTC. Encoded protein: CASSYSILQRYEQYF.